Below, 9 T cell receptor delta chains from the same sample are listed, as sequenced in a study of gamma-delta T cells after stem cell transplantation. TCRdb repeated clone calling on the RT-PCR reads with CATT. In the table there are 2,800 or so delta-chain clones, roughly 3% of which are singletons. Sequencing was performed on gamma-delta T cells. These receptors all come from a human donor. It is not recorded whose cells these are; they may come from a transplant donor.

Only a few counts were recorded for this clone. A read error likely explains why the TCRdb protein, taken from a much larger clone, differs from this DNA's translation at residue 8; the protein shown is translated from the DNA. V usage is TRDV2 and J usage is TRDJ1; 9 nucleotides agree with TRDD3. V shed 3 bases and J 1 base; nucleotides not matched to a gene: 5. The CDR3 is made up of 15 amino acids. CDR1 and CDR2 (germline): GEAIGNYY, EKD. The CDR3 spells CACDPWGMSTDKLIF. In DNA form, the CDR3 reads TGTGCCTGTGACCCCTGGGGGATGAGCACCGATAAACTCATCTTT.

This clone was detected only a few times. TCRdb lists the protein of a much larger clone for this DNA, which differs at residue 4, so this is likely a read error; the protein given here is translated from the DNA itself. This chain connects TRDV2 to TRDJ1; D is unresolved. Germline assignment: CDR1 GEAIGNYY and CDR2 EKD. Trimming removed 5 bases from V and 2 bases from J, with 14 bases in between. The CDR3 has 14 amino acids. CDR3 in DNA: TGTGCCTGTGCCATGGTCGTCCGTACCGATAAACTCATCTTT. It is translated as CACAMVVRTDKLIF.

This clone is judged medium-sized. The chain has TRDV2 and TRDJ3; maybe TRDD3 (6 bases). The CDR3 length is 18 residues. V gave up 3 bases and J gave up 1 base, with 15 bases separating them. Germline CDR1 is GEAIGNYY and CDR2 is EKD. The CDR3 sequence: CACDHTGGSSWDTRQMFF. The CDR3 DNA is TGTGCCTGTGACCACACCGGGGGGAGTTCCTGGGACACCCGACAGATGTTTTTC.

Within the sample, this clone is large. This sample also contains other DNA sequences that code for the same CDR3. The V call is TRDV2, the J call TRDJ1; TRDD3 matches at 9 bases. This CDR3 is 16 amino acids long. V shed 3 bases, J shed 0 bases, and the junction held 7 bases outside the gene matches. Germline lookup yields CDR1 GEAIGNYY and CDR2 EKD. The CDR3 nucleotides are TGTGCCTGTGACCGACTGGGGGAACTGAACACCGATAAACTCATCTTT. This sequence encodes CACDRLGELNTDKLIF.

This clone is medium-sized (0.01 to 0.1%). V is TRDV2 and J is TRDJ1; TRDD3 agrees at 7 bases. This CDR3 comprises 14 residues. Germline loops: CDR1 GEAIGNYY, CDR2 EKD. V lost 3 bases to trimming and J lost 0 bases; unmatched junction nucleotides: 3. CDR3 loop: CACDHWGDTDKLIF. CDR3 DNA: TGTGCCTGTGACCACTGGGGAGACACCGATAAACTCATCTTT.

Comment on this clone: This sequence may be a read error, since a much larger clone differs from it by one base. This chain connects TRDV2 to TRDJ1; 13 nucleotides align to TRDD3. Looked up from germline, CDR1 is GEAIGNYY and CDR2 is EKD. The CDR3 consists of 17 residues. CDR3 nucleotides: TGTTCCTGTGACACGATCTCTGACTGGGGGATACGCGATAAACTCATCTTT. Its translation is CSCDTISDWGIRDKLIF.

This clone was detected a few times. V usage is TRDV2 and J usage is TRDJ1; 7 bases agree with TRDD3. CDR1 GEAIGNYY and CDR2 EKD come from the germline V gene. The CDR3 consists of 16 residues. J gave up 5 bases and V 0 bases, and 11 bases lay outside the gene matches. The CDR3 sequence: CACDTVSLGVLDKLIF. The CDR3 region has the DNA TGTGCCTGTGACACCGTCAGTCTGGGGGTCCTTGATAAACTCATCTTT.

There are a few counts of this clone. A far bigger clonotype differs at one base, so this is likely a read error. The rearrangement joins TRDV2 to TRDJ1; 11 bases fit TRDD3. The CDR3 sequence is 17 residues long. CDR1 and CDR2 from the germline V gene are GEAIGNYY and EKD. Trimming took 3 bases from V and 8 from J; bases not matched to a gene: 16. The CDR3 DNA is TGTGCCTGTGACGCCGTGATTGGGGGATACGCAGAAAAAAAACTCATCTTT. This codes for CACDAVIGGYAEKKLIF.

With regard to this clone: A much larger clonotype is one base distant, so this may be a read error. Other DNA sequences in the sample encode the same CDR3. The CDR3 reads CACDRVLGDPSLETDKLIF. The CDR3 bases are TGTGCCTGTGACCGCGTACTGGGGGATCCCTCCTTAGAAACCGATAAACTCATCTTT. J is TRDJ1 and V is TRDV2; 10 bases agree with TRDD3. Per the germline V gene, CDR1 is GEAIGNYY and CDR2 is EKD. Trimming cost V 3 bases and J 2 bases; bases outside gene matches: 17. The CDR3 runs 19 residues.